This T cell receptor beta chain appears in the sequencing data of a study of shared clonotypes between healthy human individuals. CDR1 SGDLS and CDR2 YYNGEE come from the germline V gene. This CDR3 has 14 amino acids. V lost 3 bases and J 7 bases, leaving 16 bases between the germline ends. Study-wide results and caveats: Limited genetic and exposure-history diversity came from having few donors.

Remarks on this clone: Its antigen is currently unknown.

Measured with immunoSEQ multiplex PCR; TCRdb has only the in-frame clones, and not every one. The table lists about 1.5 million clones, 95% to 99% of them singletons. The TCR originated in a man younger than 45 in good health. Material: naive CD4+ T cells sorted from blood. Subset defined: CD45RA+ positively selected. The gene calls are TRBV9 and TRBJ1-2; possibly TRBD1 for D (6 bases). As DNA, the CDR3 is TGTGCCAGCAGCGCGGACGGACAGATCGGTGGCTACACCTTC. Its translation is CASSADGQIGGYTF. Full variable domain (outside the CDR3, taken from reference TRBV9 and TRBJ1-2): DSGVTQTPKHLITATGQRVTLRCSPRSGDLSVYWYQQSLDQGLQFLIQYYNGEERAKGNILERFSAQQFPDLHSELNLSSLELGDSALYFCASSADGQIGGYTFGSGTRLTVV.